What follows is one TCR beta chain and its context. The V gene's germline CDR1 is SNHLY and CDR2 FYNNEI. The CDR3 loop spans 15 amino acids. These data come from a study of T cells expressing NK-cell markers. One entry per CDR3 protein, without DNA, is what TCRdb gives after re-calling the 5' RACE reads. Its listing shows roughly 150,000 distinct CDR3 sequences. Sequencing was carried out using blood T cells: a sorted CD56 or NKG2C T cell subset, CD4+ or CD8+ T cells, or bulk PBMC T cells (not recorded which). The TCR originated in a woman between 18 and 75 years old in good health. The chain links TRBV2 to TRBJ1-3. The CDR3 region is CASSEGGSSGNTIYF.